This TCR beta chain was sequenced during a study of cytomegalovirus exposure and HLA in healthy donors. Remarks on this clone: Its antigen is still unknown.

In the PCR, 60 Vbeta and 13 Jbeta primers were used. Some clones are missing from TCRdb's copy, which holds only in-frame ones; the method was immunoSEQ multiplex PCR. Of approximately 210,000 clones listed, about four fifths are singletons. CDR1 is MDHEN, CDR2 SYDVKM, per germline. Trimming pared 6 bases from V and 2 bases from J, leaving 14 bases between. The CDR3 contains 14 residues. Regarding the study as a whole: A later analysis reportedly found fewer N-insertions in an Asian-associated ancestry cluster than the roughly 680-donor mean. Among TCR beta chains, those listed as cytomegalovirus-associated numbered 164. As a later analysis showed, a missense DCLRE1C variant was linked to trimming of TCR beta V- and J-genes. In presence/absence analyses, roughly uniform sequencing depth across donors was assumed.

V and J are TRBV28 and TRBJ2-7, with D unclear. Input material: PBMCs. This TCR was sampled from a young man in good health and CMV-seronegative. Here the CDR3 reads CASSAPAVPYEQYF. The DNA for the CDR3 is TGTGCCAGCAGCGCGCCGGCGGTCCCCTACGAGCAGTACTTC.